This entry describes one TCR beta chain. What it recognizes is unknown. The CDR3 is made up of 15 amino acids. The V gene's germline CDR1 is LGHNA and CDR2 YNFKEQ. V dropped 5 bases and J dropped 3; count of bases not matched to a gene: 8. These data come from a study of OX40 agonist ivuxolimab in advanced cancers. Study-level results: On average, CD8+ T cells had more expanded clones than CD4+.

Assay: immunoSEQ multiplex PCR; the TCRdb copy retains only in-frame clones and omits some. The table includes 35,000 to 45,000 clones, roughly 86% detected once. Blood sampling took place at baseline, cycle 4 day 1, and cycle 7 day 1. V is TRBV4-2 and J is TRBJ2-7; TRBD1 aligns across 9 bases. The receptor was derived from an adult with an advanced solid tumor such as melanoma, head and neck, liver or kidney cancer. Sequencing used CD4+ or CD8+ T cells sorted from blood, obtained in a trial of the OX40 agonist ivuxolimab. The CDR3 spells CASSLGGTGSYEQYF. In DNA form, the CDR3 reads TGTGCCAGCAGCTTGGGCGGGACAGGGAGCTACGAGCAGTACTTC.